Listed here are 16 T cell receptor beta chains from one sample, sequenced in a study of cytomegalovirus exposure and HLA in healthy donors. This PCR relied on a set of 60 Vbeta primers and 13 Jbeta primers. This table comes from immunoSEQ multiplex PCR, and its TCRdb copy is limited to in-frame clones, with some not included. The sample shows some 25,000 clones, 60% to 80% of them seen only once. The material sequenced was PBMCs. The receptors shown here come from a male donor in good health and CMV-seronegative.

The chain is built from TRBV4-1 and TRBJ2-5; 8 bases are shared with TRBD1. The CDR3 length is 14 residues. Germline values: CDR1 MGHRA, CDR2 YSYEKL. V lost 3 bases, J lost 5 bases, and 5 bases stayed unmatched. The CDR3 protein is CASSQGRDRETQYF. In nucleotides, the CDR3 is TGCGCCAGCAGCCAGGGCAGGGACAGGGAGACCCAGTACTTC.

The chain employs TRBV5-6 and TRBJ1-5; 8 positions match TRBD1. This CDR3 is 18 amino acids long. Germline-derived CDR1 and CDR2 are SGHDT and YYEEEE. Trimming took 4 bases from V and 1 from J; bases not matched to a gene: 13. The CDR3 spells CASSLTGGYEESNQPQHF. Written as DNA, the CDR3 is TGTGCCAGCAGCCTCACAGGGGGGTACGAGGAGAGCAATCAGCCCCAGCATTTT.

The chain couples TRBV5-1 to TRBJ1-2; D unclear. V lost 0 bases to trimming and J lost 1 base, with 4 bases between them. The CDR3 length is 13 residues. Germline V gene data show CDR1 as SGHRS and CDR2 as YFSETQ. CDR3 sequence reads: CASSLDSNYGYTF. The DNA of the CDR3 is TGCGCCAGCAGCTTGGACAGTAACTATGGCTACACCTTC.

This clone occurred once. This rearrangement joins TRBV19 to TRBJ1-2, with a possible D match to TRBD1 (5 bases). The CDR3 totals 17 residues. CDR1 and CDR2 (germline): LNHDA, SQIVND (reference sequence). Trimming took off 3 bases at V and 4 bases at J, with 21 bases between the two ends. CDR3: CASSIRGASDTPYGYTF. CDR3 coding DNA: TGTGCCAGTAGTATCCGCGGGGCCTCGGATACCCCCTATGGCTACACCTTC.

This clone showed up just once. V is TRBV10-2 and J is TRBJ2-1, with TRBD1 matching 7 bases. The CDR3 spans 13 residues. Unmatched junction bases numbered 3, after V lost 7 bases and J lost 3 bases. The germline V gene encodes CDR1 WSHSY and CDR2 SAAADI. The CDR3 DNA sequence: TGCGCCAGCACGGGACAGCTCTACAATGAGCAGTTCTTC. This gives the protein CASTGQLYNEQFF.

The chain uses TRBV18 and TRBJ2-3; the match to TRBD1 covers 9 bases. J was trimmed by 8 bases and V by 3 bases; bases with no gene match: 0. Looked up from germline, CDR1 is KGHSH and CDR2 is LQKENI. The CDR3 covers 12 residues. In DNA, the CDR3 is TGTGCCAGCTCACCGGACAGGGGTACGCAGTATTTT. Translated: CASSPDRGTQYF.

The chain joins TRBV30 to TRBJ2-2; a weak D match, TRBD1 (5 bases). V lost 3 bases and J lost 1, with 6 bases in between. The germline gives CDR1 GTSNPN, CDR2 SVGIG (reference sequence). The CDR3 runs to 13 residues. CDR3 sequence: CAWSTGNTGELFF. The CDR3 nucleotides are TGTGCCTGGAGCACAGGGAACACCGGGGAGCTGTTTTTT.

This chain connects TRBV7-2 to TRBJ2-5; 11 bases agree with TRBD2. Looked up from germline, CDR1 is SGHTA and CDR2 is FQGNSA. V lost 3 bases and J lost 4; bases outside the gene matches: 4. The CDR3 has 15 residues. CDR3 DNA sequence: TGTGCCAGCAGCTTCCAGCTAGCGGGGGGAGAGACCCAGTACTTC. It encodes CASSFQLAGGETQYF.

V and J are TRBV2 and TRBJ2-5, with TRBD2 matching 8 bases. CDR3 length: 14 residues. The ends lost 8 bases at V and 5 bases at J; junction bases unmatched: 10. Looked up from germline, CDR1 is SNHLY and CDR2 is FYNNEI. CDR3 sequence reads: CASWAAGAGETQYF. The CDR3 coding sequence is TGTGCCAGCTGGGCAGCGGGGGCTGGGGAGACCCAGTACTTC.

The chain's CDR3 is CASSVRDRGDGEQYF. The CDR3 bases are TGTGCCAGCAGCGTCCGGGACAGGGGAGATGGTGAGCAGTACTTC. The chain links TRBV7-9 to TRBJ2-7; 10 nucleotides align to TRBD1. The germline CDR1 and CDR2 sequences are SEHNR and FQNEAQ (reference sequence). With V trimmed by 5 bases and J by 7 bases, 11 bases remained unmatched. CDR3 length: 15 residues.

The V and J genes are TRBV18 and TRBJ2-7, with 11 bases aligning to TRBD2. V shed 3 bases, J shed 3 bases, and the junction held 4 bases outside the gene matches. The germline gives CDR1 KGHSH, CDR2 LQKENI. The CDR3 contains 15 residues. This CDR3 reads CASSPKTSGDYEQYF. The CDR3 nucleotides are TGTGCCAGCTCACCGAAGACTAGCGGGGACTACGAGCAGTACTTC.

J is TRBJ2-3 and V is TRBV7-8; 16 positions match TRBD2. CDR3 length: 18 residues. Germline V CDR1 and CDR2: SGHVS, FQNEAQ. J gave up 6 bases and V 3 bases, and 9 bases lay outside the gene matches. The CDR3 loop is CASSLVTTGLAGGDTQYF. CDR3 nucleotides: TGTGCCAGCAGCTTGGTCACAACGGGACTAGCGGGAGGGGATACGCAGTATTTT.

The rearrangement joins TRBV6-6 to TRBJ1-6; perhaps TRBD1 as D (6 bases). The CDR3 spans 14 residues. The V gene's germline CDR1 is MNHNY and CDR2 SVGAGI (reference sequence). Trimming took 4 bases from V and 11 from J, leaving 15 bases between them. CDR3 DNA: TGTGCCAGCAGTTCTTCACAGGGTGGAACACCCCTCCACTTT. It codes for CASSSSQGGTPLHF.

This clone was recorded a few times. V gene TRBV5-4 combines with J gene TRBJ1-1; no firm D call. V was cut by 2 bases and J by 2 bases, with 7 bases left in between. This CDR3 comprises 13 residues. Germline V lookup: CDR1 SGHNT, CDR2 YYREEE (reference sequence). DNA of the CDR3: TGTGCCAGCAGCTTTCGGTCAAACACTGAAGCTTTCTTT. Its translation: CASSFRSNTEAFF.

The rearrangement links TRBV6-1 to TRBJ2-4, with a possible D match to TRBD1 (6 bases). The V gene lost 1 base and the J gene lost 1 base, with 11 bases spanning the gap. The CDR3 is 16 amino acids. In germline, CDR1 is MNHNS, CDR2 SASEGT. The CDR3 DNA follows: TGTGCCAGCAGTGAAGGGGGGCAGGGGGCCAAAAACATTCAGTACTTC. This codes for CASSEGGQGAKNIQYF.

V gene TRBV7-8 combines with J gene TRBJ2-1; tentatively, D is TRBD2 (6 bases). This CDR3 spans 13 amino acids. Germline CDR1 reads SGHVS; CDR2 reads FQNEAQ. The V gene lost 1 base and the J gene lost 6 bases, with 7 bases spanning the gap. The CDR3 nucleotides are TGTGCCAGCAGCTTAGGGAGGGCCAATGAGCAGTTCTTC. Its protein product is CASSLGRANEQFF.